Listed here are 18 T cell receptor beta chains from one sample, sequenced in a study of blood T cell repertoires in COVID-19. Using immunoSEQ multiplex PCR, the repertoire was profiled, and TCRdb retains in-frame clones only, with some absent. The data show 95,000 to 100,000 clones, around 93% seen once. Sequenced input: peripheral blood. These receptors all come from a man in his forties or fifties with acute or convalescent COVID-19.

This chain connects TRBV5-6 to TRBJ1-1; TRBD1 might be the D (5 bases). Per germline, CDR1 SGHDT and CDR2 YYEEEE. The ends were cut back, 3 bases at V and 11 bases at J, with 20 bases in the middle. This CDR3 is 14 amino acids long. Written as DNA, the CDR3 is TGTGCCAGCAGCTCTGTCCCCAGGGTCGATGAGGCTTTCTTT. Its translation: CASSSVPRVDEAFF.

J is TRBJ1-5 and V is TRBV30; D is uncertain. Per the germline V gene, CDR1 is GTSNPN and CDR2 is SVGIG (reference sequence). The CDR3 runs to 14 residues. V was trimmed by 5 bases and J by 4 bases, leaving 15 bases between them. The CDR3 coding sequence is TGTGCCTGGGCAGCAGGAGGTTCGAATCAGCCCCAGCATTTT. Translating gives CAWAAGGSNQPQHF.

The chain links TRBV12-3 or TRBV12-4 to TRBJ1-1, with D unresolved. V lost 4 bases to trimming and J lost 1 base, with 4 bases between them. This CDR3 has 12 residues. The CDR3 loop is CASSYTNTEAFF. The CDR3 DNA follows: TGTGCCAGCAGTTACACGAACACTGAAGCTTTCTTT.

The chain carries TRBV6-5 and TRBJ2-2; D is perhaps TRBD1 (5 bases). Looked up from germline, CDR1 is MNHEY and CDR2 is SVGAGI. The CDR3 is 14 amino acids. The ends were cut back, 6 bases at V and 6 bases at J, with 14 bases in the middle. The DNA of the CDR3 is TGTGCCAGCAGCCGAGGCAGGGCGTCCGGGGAGCTGTTTTTT. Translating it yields CASSRGRASGELFF.

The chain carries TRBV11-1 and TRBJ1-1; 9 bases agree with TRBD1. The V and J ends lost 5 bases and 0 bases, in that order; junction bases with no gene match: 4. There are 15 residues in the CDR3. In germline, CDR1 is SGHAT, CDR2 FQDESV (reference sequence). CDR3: CASSAGTGLNTEAFF. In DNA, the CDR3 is TGTGCCAGCAGCGCCGGGACAGGGTTGAACACTGAAGCTTTCTTT.

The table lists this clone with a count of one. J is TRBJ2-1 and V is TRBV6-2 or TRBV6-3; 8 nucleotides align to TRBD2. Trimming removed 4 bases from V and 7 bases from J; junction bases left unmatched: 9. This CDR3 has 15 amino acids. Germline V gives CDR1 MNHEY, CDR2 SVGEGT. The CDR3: CASSSYGGATNEQFF. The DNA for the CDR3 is TGTGCCAGCAGTTCTTACGGGGGGGCCACGAATGAGCAGTTCTTC.

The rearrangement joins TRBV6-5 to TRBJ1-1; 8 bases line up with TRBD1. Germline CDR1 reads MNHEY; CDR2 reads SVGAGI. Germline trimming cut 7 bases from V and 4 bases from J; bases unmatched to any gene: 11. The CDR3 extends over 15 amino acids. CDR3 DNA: TGTGCCAGCAACTTTAGGACAGGGCTGAGCACTGAAGCTTTCTTT. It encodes CASNFRTGLSTEAFF.

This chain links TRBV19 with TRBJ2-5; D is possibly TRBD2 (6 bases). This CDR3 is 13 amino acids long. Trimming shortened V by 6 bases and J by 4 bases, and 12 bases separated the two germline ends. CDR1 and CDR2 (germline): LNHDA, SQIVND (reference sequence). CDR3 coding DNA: TGTGCCAGTAGAAGTGGGGGGACAGAGACCCAGTACTTC. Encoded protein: CASRSGGTETQYF.

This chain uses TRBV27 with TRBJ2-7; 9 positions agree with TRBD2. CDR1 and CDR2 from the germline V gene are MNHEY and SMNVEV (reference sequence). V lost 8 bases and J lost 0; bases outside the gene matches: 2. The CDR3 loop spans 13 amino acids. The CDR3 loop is CASGAGGSYEQYF. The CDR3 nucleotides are TGTGCCAGCGGAGCGGGGGGCTCCTACGAGCAGTACTTC.

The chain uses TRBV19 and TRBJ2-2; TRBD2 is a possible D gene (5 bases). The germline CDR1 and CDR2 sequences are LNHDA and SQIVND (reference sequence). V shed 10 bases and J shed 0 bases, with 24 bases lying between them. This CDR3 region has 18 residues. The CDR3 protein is CATPRETLVPANTGELFF. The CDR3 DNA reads TGTGCCACCCCAAGGGAGACCCTCGTTCCCGCGAACACCGGGGAGCTGTTTTTT.

The CDR3 nucleotides are TGTGCCAGCACTCAGGGTTTCGGTGAGCAGTTCTTC. This gives the protein CASTQGFGEQFF. The J gene is TRBJ2-1, the V gene TRBV25-1, with D perhaps matching TRBD1 (5 bases). In germline, CDR1 is MGHDK, CDR2 SYGVNS. The CDR3 spans 12 residues. Between the trimmed V and J ends, which lost 7 bases and 9 bases, there was a span of 13 bases.

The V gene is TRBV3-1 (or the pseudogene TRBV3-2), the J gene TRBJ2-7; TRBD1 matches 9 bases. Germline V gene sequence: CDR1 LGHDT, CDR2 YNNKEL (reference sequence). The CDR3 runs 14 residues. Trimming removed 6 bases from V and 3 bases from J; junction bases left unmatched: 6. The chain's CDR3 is CASREQGANYEQYF. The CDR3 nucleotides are TGTGCCAGCAGGGAACAGGGGGCTAACTACGAGCAGTACTTC.

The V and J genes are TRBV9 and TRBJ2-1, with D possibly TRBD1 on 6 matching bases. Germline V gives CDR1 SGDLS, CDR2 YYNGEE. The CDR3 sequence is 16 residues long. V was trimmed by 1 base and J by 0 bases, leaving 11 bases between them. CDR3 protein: CASSVRVGASYNEQFF. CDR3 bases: TGTGCCAGCAGCGTAAGGGTGGGGGCCTCCTACAATGAGCAGTTCTTC.

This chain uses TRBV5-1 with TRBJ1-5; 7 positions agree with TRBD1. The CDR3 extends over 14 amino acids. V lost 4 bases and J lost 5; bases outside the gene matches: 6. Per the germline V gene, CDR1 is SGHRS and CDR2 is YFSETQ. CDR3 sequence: CASSPGGLDQPQHF. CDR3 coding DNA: TGCGCCAGCAGCCCAGGGGGTCTTGATCAGCCCCAGCATTTT.

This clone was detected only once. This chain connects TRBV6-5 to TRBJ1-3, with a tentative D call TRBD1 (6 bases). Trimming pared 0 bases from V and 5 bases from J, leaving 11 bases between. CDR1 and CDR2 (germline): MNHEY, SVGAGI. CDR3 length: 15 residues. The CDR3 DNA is TGTGCCAGCAGTTACTCGCGGGGGGCCAGAAACACCATATATTTT. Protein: CASSYSRGARNTIYF.

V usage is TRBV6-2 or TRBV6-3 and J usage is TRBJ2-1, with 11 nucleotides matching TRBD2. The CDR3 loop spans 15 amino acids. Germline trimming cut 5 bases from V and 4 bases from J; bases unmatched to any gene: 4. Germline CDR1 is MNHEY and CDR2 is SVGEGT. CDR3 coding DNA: TGTGCCAGCAGTGTAGCGGGGGGGCGATACAATGAGCAGTTCTTC. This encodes CASSVAGGRYNEQFF.

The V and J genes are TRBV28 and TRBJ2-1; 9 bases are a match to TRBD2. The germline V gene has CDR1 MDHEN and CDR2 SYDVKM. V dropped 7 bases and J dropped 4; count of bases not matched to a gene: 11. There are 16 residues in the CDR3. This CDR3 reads CASTVMGLAMYNEQFF. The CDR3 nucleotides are TGTGCCAGCACCGTTATGGGACTAGCTATGTACAATGAGCAGTTCTTC.

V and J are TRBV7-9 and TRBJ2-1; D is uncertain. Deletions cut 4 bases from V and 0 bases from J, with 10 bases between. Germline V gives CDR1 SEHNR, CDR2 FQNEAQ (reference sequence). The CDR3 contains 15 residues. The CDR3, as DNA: TGTGCCAGCAGCTGGGCACCAAGCTCCTACAATGAGCAGTTCTTC. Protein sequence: CASSWAPSSYNEQFF.